This is a list of T cell receptor beta chains from one sample in a study of blood T cell repertoires in COVID-19. The assay was immunoSEQ multiplex PCR, and TCRdb's table has in-frame clones only and misses some. The repertoire has under 250,000 clones, 80% to 90% of them found once; the top ten carry over 3%. The specimen was PBMCs or T cells enriched from blood (not recorded which). These TCRs come from a woman in her thirties or forties who had been exposed to COVID-19. CDR3s include the opening cysteine and the closing phenylalanine or tryptophan. A D gene is named only where the DNA matches it firmly. The listing skips clone size in some rows; elsewhere it reads once, few, many or a size class.

>TRBV7-9|NA|TRBJ2-3|NA
TGTGCCAGCATGTGGGGGCTTGGGGAAGCAGATACGCAGTATTTT
CASMWGLGEADTQYF
>TRBV6-6|NA|TRBJ2-1|NA
TGTGCCAGCAGTCCCGCCGGGGGGCTCGGGTCCTACAATGAGCAGTTCTTC
CASSPAGGLGSYNEQFF
>TRBV5-4|NA|TRBJ2-5|NA
TGTGCCACCTCTCGCGGGGTAGAGGAGACCCAGTACTTC
CATSRGVEETQYF
>TRBV7-6|TRBD1|TRBJ2-7|NA
TGTGCCAGCAGCTTAGGACAGGGCGAATTTTACGAGCAGTACTTC
CASSLGQGEFYEQYF
>TRBV3-1/TRBV3-2|TRBD2|TRBJ2-3|NA
TGTGCCAGCAGCCAAGGTAAGCGGGGCAGCACAGATACGCAGTATTTT
CASSQGKRGSTDTQYF
>TRBV11-2|NA|TRBJ1-2|NA
TGTGCCAGCAGCCAGAATCAAGGAGGGGACGGCTACACCTTC
CASSQNQGGDGYTF
>TRBV28|TRBD1|TRBJ2-7|NA
TGTGCCATTTGGAAAGGGACAGGACCCTACGAGCAGTACTTC
CAIWKGTGPYEQYF
>TRBV19|TRBD1|TRBJ2-2|NA
TGTGCCAGCCGGGCCGGCGGGACAGGGACCGGGGAGCTGTTTTTT
CASRAGGTGTGELFF
>TRBV28|TRBD1|TRBJ1-5|once
TGTGCCAGCAGTTCCTCCGGGACAGGCAATCAGCCCCAGCATTTT
CASSSSGTGNQPQHF
>TRBV19|NA|TRBJ1-2|NA
TGTGCCAGTAGTATACCAAACAGCGCTCGACTATGGGGCTACACCTTC
CASSIPNSARLWGYTF
>TRBV6-2/TRBV6-3|NA|TRBJ1-2|NA
TGTGCCAGCAGTTACCAAATGACAGGCTTCTCTAACTATGGCTACACCTTC
CASSYQMTGFSNYGYTF
>TRBV19|TRBD1|TRBJ1-2|NA
TGTGCCAGTACCCCGGACAGGGACTATGGCTACACCTTC
CASTPDRDYGYTF
>TRBV3-1/TRBV3-2|NA|TRBJ2-2|NA
TGTGCCAGCAGCCTCTCTATGGGAGTCACCGGGGAGCTGTTTTTT
CASSLSMGVTGELFF
>TRBV13|NA|TRBJ1-3|NA
TGTGCCAGCAGCTTGCAGGGTGGAAACACCATATATTTT
CASSLQGGNTIYF
>TRBV18|NA|TRBJ1-3|NA
TGTGCCAGCTCACCATCGGGAGGGCCTGGAAACACCATATATTTT
CASSPSGGPGNTIYF
>TRBV2|NA|TRBJ1-2|NA
TGTGCCAGCAGGGGAGGGACCACCTATGGCTACACCTTC
CASRGGTTYGYTF
>TRBV3-1/TRBV3-2|NA|TRBJ2-5|NA
TGTGCCAGCAGCCATCTTGACCAAGAGACCCAGTACTTC
CASSHLDQETQYF
>TRBV6-4|NA|TRBJ2-1|NA
TGTGCCAGCAGTGAGATTACAGGATCGAATGAGCAGTTCTTC
CASSEITGSNEQFF
>TRBV2|TRBD1|TRBJ1-1|NA
TGTGCCAGCATTGGGGGACAGGGTAACACTGAAGCTTTCTTT
CASIGGQGNTEAFF
>TRBV7-8|TRBD1|TRBJ2-7|NA
TGTGCCAGCAGCCCGAAGGGACAGTATTCCTACGAGCAGTACTTC
CASSPKGQYSYEQYF
>TRBV28|NA|TRBJ1-2|NA
TGTGCCAGCAGCCCGAGCTATGGCTACACCTTC
CASSPSYGYTF
>TRBV4-1|TRBD1|TRBJ1-1|NA
TGCGCCAGCAGCCAAGTTCGAGACAGGGGGCCAAGAGCTTTCTTT
CASSQVRDRGPRAFF
>TRBV5-4|TRBD2|TRBJ2-1|NA
TGTGCCAGCAGCTTGGGCGGGAGGGGGAATGAGCAGTTCTTC
CASSLGGRGNEQFF
>TRBV30|NA|TRBJ2-1|NA
TGTGCCTGGAGTGTACAGGTCGGTGAGCAGTTCTTC
CAWSVQVGEQFF
>TRBV5-1|NA|TRBJ1-1|NA
TGCGCCAGCAGCGTGAGGAGTAGGAGGGACGAGGGCACTGAAGCTTTCTTT
CASSVRSRRDEGTEAFF
>TRBV19|NA|TRBJ1-1|NA
TGTGCCAGTAGTATAGCCCAATACAGGCCCCAGAACACTGAAGCTTTCTTT
CASSIAQYRPQNTEAFF
>TRBV10-2|TRBD2|TRBJ2-1|NA
TGCGCCAGCACTTGGGGCGGGAGAGTTACCTACAATGAGCAGTTCTTC
CASTWGGRVTYNEQFF
>TRBV19|TRBD1|TRBJ1-1|NA
TGTGCCAGTAGTTGGGACAGGGGGAACACTGAAGCTTTCTTT
CASSWDRGNTEAFF
>TRBV24-1|TRBD1|TRBJ2-1|once
TGTGCCACCAGTGGGGACAGGGGGCACGATGAGCAGTTCTTC
CATSGDRGHDEQFF
>TRBV30|NA|TRBJ1-2|NA
TGTGCCTGGAGTGGAGGGAGCGGCTACACCTTC
CAWSGGSGYTF
>TRBV24-1|NA|TRBJ1-2|NA
TGTGCCACCAGTGCGGCGGGGGTTAGGGGTGGCTACACCTTC
CATSAAGVRGGYTF
>TRBV5-1|TRBD1|TRBJ1-3|NA
TGCGCCAGCAGCTTTACCGGGACAGGGGGCCGTTCTGGAAACACCATATATTTT
CASSFTGTGGRSGNTIYF
>TRBV6-4|TRBD1|TRBJ2-3|once
TGTGCCAGCAGTGATGGACAGGGAGCCACAGATACGCAGTATTTT
CASSDGQGATDTQYF
>TRBV28|NA|TRBJ1-6|NA
TGTGCCAGCAGTTCTTCAGGGGTCCCCTATAATTCACCCCTCCACTTT
CASSSSGVPYNSPLHF
>TRBV6-2/TRBV6-3|TRBD1|TRBJ1-5|NA
TGTGCCAGCAGTCCCTGGGGACAGGGCCCATATAGCAATCAGCCCCAGCATTTT
CASSPWGQGPYSNQPQHF
>TRBV5-1|NA|TRBJ1-1|NA
TGTGCCAGCAGCTTGGCGGCAGGGGAGAACACTGAAGCTTTCTTT
CASSLAAGENTEAFF
>TRBV6-2/TRBV6-3|NA|TRBJ2-7|NA
TGTGCCAGCAGCCAGGGGCGTAAAATAGTTAGCGAGCAGTACTTC
CASSQGRKIVSEQYF
>TRBV10-3|TRBD1|TRBJ1-4|once
TGTGCCACCCGCGACCCGACAGGGCTAGGTGAAAAACTGTTTTTT
CATRDPTGLGEKLFF
>TRBV27|NA|TRBJ1-5|NA
TGTGCCAGCAGGAATCAGGGAAATCAGCCCCAGCATTTT
CASRNQGNQPQHF
>TRBV4-1|NA|TRBJ1-2|few
TGCGCCAGCAGCCGAACCCGGGACACAGGGCAGGGCTACACCTTC
CASSRTRDTGQGYTF
>TRBV20-1|NA|TRBJ1-1|NA
TGCAGTGCTAGTAAAAGGACAGCAGAAGCTTTCTTT
CSASKRTAEAFF
>TRBV20-1|TRBD2|TRBJ2-3|NA
TGCAGTGCTAGTCTTTCTAGCGGGGGGGCGTCAGATACGCAGTATTTT
CSASLSSGGASDTQYF
>TRBV7-2|TRBD2|TRBJ2-3|NA
TGTGCCAGCAGCTTAGGGGGGACTAGCGGGAGGACAGATACGCAGTATTTT
CASSLGGTSGRTDTQYF
>TRBV12-3/TRBV12-4|NA|TRBJ2-7|NA
TGTGCCAGCAGTTGGACACTGACCTACGAGCAGTACTTC
CASSWTLTYEQYF
>TRBV5-4|TRBD1|TRBJ2-7|NA
TGTGCCAGCAGCTTGGGAGCGTCAGGGGGCAGCTCCTACGAGCAGTACTTC
CASSLGASGGSSYEQYF
>TRBV6-2/TRBV6-3|TRBD2|TRBJ2-2|NA
TGTGCCAGCAGTTCCTCCCCCCCGCTAGCGGGAGGGGGCACCGGGGAGCTGTTTTTT
CASSSSPPLAGGGTGELFF
>TRBV7-9|NA|TRBJ2-2|NA
TGTGCCAGCAGCCCCATGGCGGGAAGCGGTCACGGGGAGCTGTTTTTT
CASSPMAGSGHGELFF
>TRBV9|TRBD2|TRBJ2-2|NA
TGTGCCAGCAGCCCCCGACTAGCGGGAGGGGGGACCGGGGAGCTGTTTTTT
CASSPRLAGGGTGELFF
>TRBV12-3/TRBV12-4|NA|TRBJ1-5|NA
TGTGCCAGCAGTCTCGACAGTTTTCAGCCCCAGCATTTT
CASSLDSFQPQHF
>TRBV7-3|NA|TRBJ2-3|NA
TGTGCCAGCAGCCCCAATGGGGGGGCGGGAGATACGCAGTATTTT
CASSPNGGAGDTQYF
>TRBV7-9|NA|TRBJ1-1|few
TGTGCCAGCAGCCCCCGTAGTGCGACTGAAGCTTTCTTT
CASSPRSATEAFF